This section outlines one T cell receptor beta chain sequence together with its context. Its antigen is unknown. The CDR3 sequence is 13 residues long. The V end lost 4 bases, the J end lost 1 base, and 7 bases lay between the germline ends. Germline lookup yields CDR1 MNHEY and CDR2 SVGAGI. TCRdb keeps only in-frame clones here, not all; method: immunoSEQ multiplex PCR. The sample consists of about 20,000 clones, roughly three quarters of them appearing once. Time point given: cycle 4 day 1 (C4D1), after more than five weeks of nivolumab. Relapse was seen in all patients after autologous stem cell transplantation, and brentuximab vedotin exposure was variable. Patients showed best responses of complete response, partial response or progressive disease. The data derive from a study of PD-1 blockade in classical Hodgkin lymphoma. Study-level points and caveats: For complete responders, baseline diversity was comparable to that of newly diagnosed patients. Compared with healthy donors, newly diagnosed patients reportedly showed lower baseline TCR diversity.

The sample consisted of peripheral blood mononuclear cells (PBMCs), taken before the fourth cycle of nivolumab. The chain is built from TRBV6-5 and TRBJ1-1; D is unresolved. The receptor was derived from a human donor with classical Hodgkin lymphoma. The CDR3 bases are TGTGCCAGCAGTTCCGTGGGGAACACTGAAGCTTTCTTT. This gives the protein CASSSVGNTEAFF.